The 18 T cell receptor beta chains below were found in one sample sequenced in a study of identical twins. TCRdb independently ran MiXCR on the 5' RACE reads; one entry per CDR3 protein. This table has 400,000 to 550,000 distinct CDR3 sequences, 14% appearing once. The data also belong to a second study, concerning yellow fever vaccine responses in identical twins.

The sequenced sample consisted of CD4+ T cells sorted from blood. The receptors stem from a woman younger than 35 in good health.

The chain is built from TRBV2 and TRBJ2-2, with D possibly being TRBD1 (5 bases). Trimming cost V 3 bases and J 3 bases, with 11 bases left between them. The germline V gene has CDR1 SNHLY and CDR2 FYNNEI. The CDR3 has 15 residues. In DNA form, the CDR3 reads TGTGCCAGCAGTGAGAGCAGGGCGTACACCGGGGAGCTGTTTTTT. It specifies CASSESRAYTGELFF. The full variable domain, rest sourced from reference TRBV2 and TRBJ2-2, is EPEVTQTPSHQVTQMGQEVILRCVPISNHLYFYWYRQILGQKVEFLVSFYNNEISEKSEIFDDQFSVERPDGSNFTLKIRSTKLEDSAMYFCASSESRAYTGELFFGEGSRLTVL.

This clonotype appeared a few times. The rearrangement uses TRBV20-1 and TRBJ2-4; D unresolved. The germline CDR1 and CDR2 sequences are DFQATT and SNEGSKA (reference sequence). The V gene lost 0 bases and the J gene lost 1 base, with 7 bases spanning the gap. The CDR3 spans 14 residues. CDR3 sequence (DNA): TGCAGTGCTAGAGAGACGGCTGCCAAAAACATTCAGTACTTC. Its protein is CSARETAAKNIQYF.

This clonotype showed up just a few times. The CDR3 nucleotides read TGTGCCGTCATAATCAGGGTACCCTCTAGGCAGGGCCTCTACGAGCAGTACTTC. Translated, it gives CAVIIRVPSRQGLYEQYF. The chain has TRBV6-1 and TRBJ2-7; a weak D match, TRBD1 (5 bases). The ends were cut back, 11 bases at V and 3 bases at J, with 32 bases in the middle. Germline V CDR1 and CDR2: MNHNS, SASEGT. The CDR3 is 18 amino acids.

This sequence joins TRBV5-1 and TRBJ2-7; TRBD1 might be the D (6 bases). The V end was cut by 0 bases, the J end by 1 base, with 17 bases between. In germline, CDR1 is SGHRS, CDR2 YFSETQ. This CDR3 has 17 residues. The CDR3 region has the DNA TGCGCCAGCAGCTTGGCCCTAAGGACAGACCTATCCTACGAGCAGTACTTC. It translates to CASSLALRTDLSYEQYF.

This clonotype was counted between two and nine times. The chain recombines TRBV4-1 with TRBJ2-7; D is undetermined. CDR1 and CDR2 from the germline V gene are MGHRA and YSYEKL. The germline V and J ends were trimmed by 0 bases and 6 bases, with 9 bases remaining between them. This CDR3 comprises 13 residues. The CDR3 DNA follows: TGCGCCAGCAGCCAAGACGAGGCCATCGAGCAGTACTTC. Translating gives CASSQDEAIEQYF.

The DNA of the CDR3 is TGCGCCAGCAGCCCGGTAACCGGGTCTGAAGTTACGCAGTATTTT. Residues: CASSPVTGSEVTQYF. The rearrangement uses TRBV5-1 and TRBJ2-3; D unresolved. This CDR3 has 15 residues. CDR1 SGHRS and CDR2 YFSETQ come from the germline V gene. Trimming cost V 4 bases and J 8 bases, with 20 bases left between them.

The table lists this clonotype with many counts. This rearrangement joins TRBV2 to TRBJ2-5; 10 nucleotides line up with TRBD1. Germline V CDR1 and CDR2: SNHLY, FYNNEI. The CDR3 runs 14 residues. The junction had 6 bases not matched to a gene; V was cut back by 6 bases and J by 5 bases. The CDR3 sequence: CASRPGTGVETQYF. The CDR3 DNA is TGTGCCAGCAGGCCCGGGACAGGGGTTGAGACCCAGTACTTC.

CDR3 bases: TGTGCCAGCAAAGGGTCACGGGGCTACACCTTC. Translation gives CASKGSRGYTF. The rearrangement uses TRBV28 and TRBJ1-2, with no clear D. The ends were cut back, 7 bases at V and 8 bases at J, with 11 bases in the middle. Germline V gene sequence: CDR1 MDHEN, CDR2 SYDVKM. The CDR3 is 11 residues long.

This clonotype was seen many times. The chain couples TRBV5-1 to TRBJ2-7; 9 bases align to TRBD1. Germline-derived CDR1 and CDR2 are SGHRS and YFSETQ. With V trimmed by 2 bases and J by 2 bases, 5 bases remained unmatched. There are 15 residues in the CDR3. CDR3: CASSLSGTGPYEQYF. The DNA of the CDR3 is TGCGCCAGCAGCTTATCCGGGACAGGGCCCTACGAGCAGTACTTC.

This clonotype was picked up many times. The CDR3 reads CASSYLNTEAFF. DNA of the CDR3: TGTGCCAGCAGTTATCTGAACACTGAAGCTTTCTTT. V and J are TRBV12-3 or TRBV12-4 and TRBJ1-1; D uncertain. V was cut by 4 bases and J by 0 bases, with 3 bases left in between. This CDR3 is built from 12 residues.

A few counts support this clonotype. The chain couples TRBV6-5 to TRBJ2-7; 8 bases map to TRBD1. Germline CDR1 reads MNHEY; CDR2 reads SVGAGI. With V trimmed by 2 bases and J by 3 bases, 3 bases remained unmatched. The CDR3 totals 14 residues. The CDR3 nucleotides read TGTGCCAGCAGTTACCCGGACAGGGTCTACGAGCAGTACTTC. This encodes CASSYPDRVYEQYF.

The chain uses TRBV7-2 and TRBJ1-1; a weak D match, TRBD1 (5 bases). V lost 1 base and J lost 0, with 6 bases in between. Germline values: CDR1 SGHTA, CDR2 FQGNSA. The CDR3 is 14 residues long. The CDR3 spells CASSLDRMNTEAFF. As DNA, the CDR3 is TGTGCCAGCAGCTTAGACAGGATGAACACTGAAGCTTTCTTT.

The chain has TRBV5-1 and TRBJ2-3; D might be TRBD2 (5 bases). The germline V gene encodes CDR1 SGHRS and CDR2 YFSETQ. The CDR3 is made up of 15 amino acids. The V gene lost 0 bases and the J gene lost 4 bases, with 12 bases spanning the gap. The CDR3 DNA sequence: TGCGCCAGCAGCTTGGACGGGGTTAGGCCAGATACGCAGTATTTT. Translating it yields CASSLDGVRPDTQYF.

This clonotype has a count of ten or more. The V gene is TRBV10-3, the J gene TRBJ2-2; a weak D match, TRBD2 (6 bases). CDR3 length: 12 amino acids. Germline values: CDR1 ENHRY, CDR2 SYGVKD. V gave up 9 bases and J gave up 6 bases, with 11 bases separating them. CDR3 DNA: TGTGCCATTATGGAGGGTGCCGGGGAGCTGTTTTTT. This sequence encodes CAIMEGAGELFF.

Many counts were recorded for this clonotype. This chain connects TRBV12-3 or TRBV12-4 to TRBJ1-2; unclear D gene. This CDR3 is built from 13 residues. Trimming shortened V by 6 bases and J by 3 bases, and 11 bases separated the two germline ends. CDR3 region: CASRRAPDYGYTF. The CDR3 DNA sequence: TGTGCCAGCAGGCGGGCGCCTGACTATGGCTACACCTTC.

This clonotype was counted a few times. V is TRBV24-1 and J is TRBJ2-1; 9 positions match TRBD2. Germline trimming cut 1 base from V and 6 bases from J; bases unmatched to any gene: 6. Per the germline V gene, CDR1 is KGHDR and CDR2 is SFDVKD. The CDR3 runs 16 residues. The CDR3 loop reads CATSDLRGRAPNEQFF. The DNA of the CDR3 is TGTGCCACCAGTGATTTACGCGGGAGGGCCCCCAATGAGCAGTTCTTC.

The V call is TRBV5-1, the J call TRBJ2-1; 11 bases line up with TRBD1. There are 18 residues in the CDR3. CDR1 and CDR2 from the germline V gene are SGHRS and YFSETQ. Germline trimming cut 0 bases from V and 2 bases from J; bases unmatched to any gene: 7. The DNA for the CDR3 is TGCGCCAGCAGCTTGGCCACGCCGGGACAGGGGGCCTACAATGAGCAGTTCTTC. It codes for CASSLATPGQGAYNEQFF.

This clonotype was found many times. The chain recombines TRBV3-1 with TRBJ2-3, with D unclear. This CDR3 region has 13 residues. Germline CDR1 reads LGHDT; CDR2 reads YNNKEL (reference sequence). Between the trimmed V and J ends, which lost 2 bases and 6 bases, there was a span of 9 bases. The CDR3 sequence is CASSQRYRDTQYF. DNA of the CDR3: TGTGCCAGCAGCCAAAGGTATCGGGATACGCAGTATTTT.